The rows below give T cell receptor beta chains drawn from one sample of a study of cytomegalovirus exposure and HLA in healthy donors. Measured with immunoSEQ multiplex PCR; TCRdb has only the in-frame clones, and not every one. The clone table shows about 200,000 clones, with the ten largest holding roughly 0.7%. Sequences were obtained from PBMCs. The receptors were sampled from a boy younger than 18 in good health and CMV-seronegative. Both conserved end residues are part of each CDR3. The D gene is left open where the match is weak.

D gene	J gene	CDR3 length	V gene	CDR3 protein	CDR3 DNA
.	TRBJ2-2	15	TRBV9	CASSVVPTNTGELFF	TGTGCCAGCAGCGTAGTCCCCACGAACACCGGGGAGCTGTTTTTT
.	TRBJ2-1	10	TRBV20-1	CSARAGEQFF	TGCAGTGCCAGGGCTGGGGAGCAGTTCTTC
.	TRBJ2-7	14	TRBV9	CASSVGAGAYEQYF	TGTGCCAGCAGCGTAGGGGCAGGCGCCTACGAGCAGTACTTC
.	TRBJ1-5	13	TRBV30	CAWSGQGYQPQHF	TGTGCCTGGAGTGGGCAGGGGTATCAGCCCCAGCATTTT
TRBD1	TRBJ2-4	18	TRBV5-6	CASSFSTGGISAKNIQYF	TGTGCCAGCAGCTTCTCTACAGGGGGAATCTCAGCCAAAAACATTCAGTACTTC
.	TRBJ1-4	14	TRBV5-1	CASSSDSGNEKLFF	TGCGCCAGCAGCTCGGACAGCGGTAATGAAAAACTGTTTTTT
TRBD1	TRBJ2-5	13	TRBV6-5	CASSRTGQETQYF	TGTGCCAGCAGCAGGACAGGGCAAGAGACCCAGTACTTC
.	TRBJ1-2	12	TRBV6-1	CASSSLRDGYTF	TGTGCCAGCAGTTCTCTACGGGATGGCTACACCTTC
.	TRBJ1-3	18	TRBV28	CASSSTGGGSPPGNTIYF	TGTGCCAGCAGTTCGACTGGGGGGGGGAGCCCCCCCGGAAACACCATATATTTT
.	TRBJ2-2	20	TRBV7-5	CVRSLEGQGHRYVDTGELFF	TGTGTCAGAAGCTTAGAGGGACAGGGTCACCGATACGTAGACACCGGGGAGCTGTTTTTT
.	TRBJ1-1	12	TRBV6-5	CASSSRYTEAFF	TGTGCCAGCAGTTCGAGGTACACTGAAGCTTTCTTT
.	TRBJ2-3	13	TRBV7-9	CASSTGVADTQYF	TGTGCCAGCAGCACGGGGGTTGCAGATACGCAGTATTTT
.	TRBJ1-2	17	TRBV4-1	CASSQEGGVAGWYGYTF	TGCGCCAGCAGCCAAGAGGGGGGGGTGGCAGGGTGGTATGGCTACACCTTC
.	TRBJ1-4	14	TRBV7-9	CASSLENRGEKLFF	TGTGCCAGCAGCTTAGAAAACCGGGGTGAAAAACTGTTTTTT
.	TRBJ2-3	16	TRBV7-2	CASSSPVTLSTDTQYF	TGTGCCAGCAGCTCCCCAGTAACCCTTAGCACAGATACGCAGTATTTT
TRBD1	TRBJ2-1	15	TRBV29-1	CSVEEGDRGYNEQFF	TGCAGCGTTGAAGAGGGGGACAGGGGCTACAATGAGCAGTTCTTC
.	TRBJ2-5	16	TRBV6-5	CASSYYNSAPEETQYF	TGTGCCAGCAGTTACTATAATAGCGCCCCCGAAGAGACCCAGTACTTC
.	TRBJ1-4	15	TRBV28	CASSPITEGQEKLFF	TGTGCCAGCAGTCCAATTACAGAGGGTCAAGAAAAACTGTTTTTT
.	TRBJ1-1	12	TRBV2	CASSEERTRAFF	TGTGCCAGCAGTGAAGAGAGAACTAGGGCTTTCTTT
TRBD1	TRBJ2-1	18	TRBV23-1	CASSQSRDNGTGDNEQFF	TGCGCCAGCAGTCAATCGAGGGACAATGGGACAGGGGACAATGAGCAGTTCTTC
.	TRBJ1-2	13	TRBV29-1	CSVEMIRNYGYTF	TGCAGCGTTGAAATGATCAGAAACTATGGCTACACCTTC
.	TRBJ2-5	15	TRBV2	CASSEPRLGAETQYF	TGTGCCAGCAGTGAACCTCGGTTAGGGGCAGAGACCCAGTACTTC
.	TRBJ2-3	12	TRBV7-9	CASSLSAGTQYF	TGTGCCAGCAGCTTGAGCGCCGGTACGCAGTATTTT
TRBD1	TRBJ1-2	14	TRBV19	CASSPQYRGYGYTF	TGTGCCAGTAGTCCCCAGTACAGGGGCTATGGCTACACCTTC
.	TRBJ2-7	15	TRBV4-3	CASSRRDLNSYEQYF	TGCGCCAGCAGCCGCCGGGACTTAAACTCCTACGAGCAGTACTTC
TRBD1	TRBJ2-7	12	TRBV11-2	CASSGTGHEQYF	TGTGCCAGCAGCGGGACAGGGCACGAGCAGTACTTC
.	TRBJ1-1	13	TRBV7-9	CASSFDTNTEAFF	TGTGCCAGCAGCTTCGACACAAACACTGAAGCTTTCTTT
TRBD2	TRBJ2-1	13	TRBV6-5	CASKTSVNNEQFF	TGTGCCAGCAAGACTAGCGTCAACAATGAGCAGTTCTTC
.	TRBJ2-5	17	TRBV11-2	CASSLHLFGGAQETQYF	TGTGCCAGCAGCTTGCATTTGTTTGGCGGGGCCCAAGAGACCCAGTACTTC
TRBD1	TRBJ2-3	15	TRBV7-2	CASSPGGASTDTQYF	TGTGCCAGCAGCCCAGGGGGCGCCTCCACAGATACGCAGTATTTT
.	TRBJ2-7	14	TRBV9	CASSPEEGEYEQYF	TGTGCCAGCAGTCCCGAAGAGGGAGAATACGAGCAGTACTTC
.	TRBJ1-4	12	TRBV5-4	CASSLGGEKLFF	TGTGCCAGCAGCTTGGGAGGTGAAAAACTGTTTTTT
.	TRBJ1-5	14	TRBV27	CASSSLGSNQPQHF	TGTGCCAGCAGTTCTCTCGGGAGCAATCAGCCCCAGCATTTT
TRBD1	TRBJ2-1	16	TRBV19	CASTMYGTGPLNEQFF	TGTGCCAGTACCATGTACGGGACAGGGCCCCTAAATGAGCAGTTCTTC